The T cell receptor (beta chain) described here comes from a study of blood T cell repertoires in COVID-19. Some clones are missing from TCRdb's copy, which holds only in-frame ones; the method was immunoSEQ multiplex PCR. The data hold about 16,000 clones, with about 81% observed a single time. V lost 6 bases and J lost 2, with 25 bases in between. The CDR3 extends over 18 amino acids. The V gene's germline CDR1 is MGHRA and CDR2 YSYEKL. Sequencing used peripheral blood. The rearrangement links TRBV4-1 to TRBJ2-5, with D possibly being TRBD1 (7 bases). The clonotype was recovered from a man aged 60 to 75 with acute or convalescent COVID-19. Here the CDR3 DNA reads TGCGCCAGCAGAGGGATTAAAAAGGGGGCAGGGGGGCAAGAGACCCAGTACTTC. This gives the protein CASRGIKKGAGGQETQYF.